This T cell receptor beta chain was sequenced for a study of blood T cell repertoires in COVID-19 (dated by TCRdb to about 2020). Background on the whole study: Samples from collaborators originated in the United States, Italy and Spain and spanned both the acute and convalescent phases of COVID-19. Samples came from the ongoing ImmuneRACE study (first 160 participants) plus 1,254 subjects from 6 global collaborators. The repertoires were made available in a free public database intended to serve as a resource for research on the immune response to SARS-CoV-2. Where available, HLA class I and class II types were obtained from metadata supplied by the sample provider rather than from assay-based typing. The material from the prospective study consisted of cDNA or gDNA derived from T cells, B-cell-depleted T cells, or PBMCs. Nearly every sample came with metadata listing a de-identified subject ID, COVID-19 status, age in years and sex. Subjects who had been exposed to COVID-19, were actively infected with it, or had recovered from it provided the deeply sampled blood TCRbeta repertoires that made up the dataset. The full study reports these points: The amount of clinical and demographic metadata varied by source and participant and was provided uncurated.

Comments on this clone: Its antigen has not been determined. Nothing much larger sits one base from this clone, and base qualities are not available.

Taken from the germline V gene, the CDR1 and CDR2 loops are MDHEN and SYDVKM. There are 15 amino acids in the CDR3, from cysteine to phenylalanine inclusive. Only CDR3 DNA remains: 45 bases, in frame from the first base. Trimming takes 5 bases from V and 5 bases from J, and the germline ends sit 18 bases apart. Collaborating institutions collected whole blood in K2EDTA tubes following their own protocols. For TCRbeta analysis, collaborators shipped samples as frozen whole blood, isolated PBMCs, or DNA extracted from either of those sample types. The immunoSEQ Assay, a bias-controlled multiplex PCR, was used to amplify TCRbeta CDR3 regions from genomic DNA. The authors processed their data as follows. The number of nucleated cells in each sample was estimated by amplification of reference gene primers within the assay. To quantify the absolute abundance of each unique TCRbeta CDR3 rearrangement, sequence reads were collapsed and filtered. Productive Simpson clonality was computed per sample as the square root of Simpson's diversity index over productive rearrangements. Held by TCRdb, this immuneACCESS table contains in-frame sequences only and omits some clones. Under half of the omission traces to an unresolved V gene where checked; the cause of the rest is unknown. Clone size and the V and J calls come from that table; the DNA yielded D and trimming. Counted in this sample were about 47,000 clones; about nine tenths of them appeared once. The ten largest account for roughly 15% of the sample.

This receptor was identified in a man in his fifties or sixties with active COVID-19. Material for sequencing was peripheral blood. Rearrangement joined TRBV28 to TRBJ1-2, with the D gene not clear enough to name. Here is the DNA: TGTGCCAGCAGTAGGTGGTTGACAAGTGCGTATGGCTACACCTTC. It codes for CASSRWLTSAYGYTF.